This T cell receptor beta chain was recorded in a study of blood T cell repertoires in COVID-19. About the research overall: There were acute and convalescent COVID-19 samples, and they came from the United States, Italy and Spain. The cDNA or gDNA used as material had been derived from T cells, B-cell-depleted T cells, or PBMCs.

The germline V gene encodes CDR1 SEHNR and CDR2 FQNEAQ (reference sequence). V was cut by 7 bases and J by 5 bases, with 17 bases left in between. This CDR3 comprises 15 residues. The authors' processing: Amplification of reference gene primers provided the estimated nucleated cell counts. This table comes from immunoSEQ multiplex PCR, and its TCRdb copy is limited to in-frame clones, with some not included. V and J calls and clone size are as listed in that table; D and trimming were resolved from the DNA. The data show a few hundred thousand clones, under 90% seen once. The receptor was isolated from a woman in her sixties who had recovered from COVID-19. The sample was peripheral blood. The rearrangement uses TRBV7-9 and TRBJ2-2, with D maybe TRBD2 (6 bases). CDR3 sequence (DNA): TGTGCCAGCACCGTTAGAGAGGCGGGGACCGGGGAGCTGTTTTTT. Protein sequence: CASTVREAGTGELFF. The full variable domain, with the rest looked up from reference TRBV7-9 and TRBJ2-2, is DTGVSQNPRHKITKRGQNVTFRCDPISEHNRLYWYRQTLGQGPEFLTYFQNEAQLEKSRLLSDRFSAERPKGSFSTLEIQRTEQGDSAMYLCASTVREAGTGELFFGEGSRLTVL.